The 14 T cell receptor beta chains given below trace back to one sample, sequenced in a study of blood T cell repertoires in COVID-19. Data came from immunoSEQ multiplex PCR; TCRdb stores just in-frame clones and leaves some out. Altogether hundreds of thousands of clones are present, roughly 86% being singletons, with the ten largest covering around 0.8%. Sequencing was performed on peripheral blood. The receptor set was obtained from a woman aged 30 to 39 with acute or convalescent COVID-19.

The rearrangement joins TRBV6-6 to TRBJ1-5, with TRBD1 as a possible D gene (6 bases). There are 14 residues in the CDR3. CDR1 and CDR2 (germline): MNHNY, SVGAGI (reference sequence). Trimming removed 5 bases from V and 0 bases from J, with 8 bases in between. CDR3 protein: CASSPDSSNQPQHF. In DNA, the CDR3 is TGTGCCAGCAGTCCGGACAGTAGCAATCAGCCCCAGCATTTT.

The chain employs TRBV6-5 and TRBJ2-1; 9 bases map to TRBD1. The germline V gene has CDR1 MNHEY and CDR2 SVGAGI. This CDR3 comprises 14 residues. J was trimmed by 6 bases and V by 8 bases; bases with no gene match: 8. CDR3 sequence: CASFYRGPLNEQFF. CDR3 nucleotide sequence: TGTGCCAGCTTTTACAGGGGGCCCCTCAATGAGCAGTTCTTC.

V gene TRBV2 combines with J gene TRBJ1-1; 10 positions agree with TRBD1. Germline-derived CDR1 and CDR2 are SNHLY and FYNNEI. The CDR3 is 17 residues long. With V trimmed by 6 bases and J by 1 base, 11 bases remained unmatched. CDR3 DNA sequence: TGTGCCAGCAGAGCAGGGACAGGGGTTCAAGGGAACACTGAAGCTTTCTTT. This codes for CASRAGTGVQGNTEAFF.

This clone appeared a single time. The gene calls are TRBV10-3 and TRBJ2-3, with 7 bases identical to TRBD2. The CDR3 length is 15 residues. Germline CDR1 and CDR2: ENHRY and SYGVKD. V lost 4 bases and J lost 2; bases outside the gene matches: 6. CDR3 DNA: TGTGCCATCAGTGGCCGGGACTACCCCACAGATACGCAGTATTTT. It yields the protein CAISGRDYPTDTQYF.

The CDR3 coding sequence is TGTGCCAGCAGTGAAGGACAGGGAGTATGGCCCCAGCATTTT. Amino acid sequence: CASSEGQGVWPQHF. The chain couples TRBV2 to TRBJ1-5, with TRBD1 identical over 7 bases. With V trimmed by 1 base and J by 9 bases, 6 bases remained unmatched. The CDR3 has 14 residues. CDR1 and CDR2 from the germline V gene are SNHLY and FYNNEI.

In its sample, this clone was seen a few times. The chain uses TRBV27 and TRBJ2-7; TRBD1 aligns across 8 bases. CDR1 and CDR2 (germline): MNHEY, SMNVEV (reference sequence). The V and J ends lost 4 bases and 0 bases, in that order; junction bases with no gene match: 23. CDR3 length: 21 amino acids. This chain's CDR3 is CASSSFIGRRGLRAFSYEQYF. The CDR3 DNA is TGTGCCAGCAGTTCGTTTATAGGTCGCAGGGGGCTGCGAGCGTTCTCCTACGAGCAGTACTTC.

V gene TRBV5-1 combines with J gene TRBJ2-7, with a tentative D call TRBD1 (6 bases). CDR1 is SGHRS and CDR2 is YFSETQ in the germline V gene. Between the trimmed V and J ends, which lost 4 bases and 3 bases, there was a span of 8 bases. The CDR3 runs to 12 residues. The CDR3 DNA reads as TGCGCCAGCAGCCAGGACAGCTACGAGCAGTACTTC. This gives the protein CASSQDSYEQYF.

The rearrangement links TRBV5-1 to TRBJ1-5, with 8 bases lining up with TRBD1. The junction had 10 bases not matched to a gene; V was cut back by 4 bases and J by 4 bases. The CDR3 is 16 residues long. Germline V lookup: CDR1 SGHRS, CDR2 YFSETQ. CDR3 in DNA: TGCGCCAGCAGCCAGGGGGCCATGATCCCAAATCAGCCCCAGCATTTT. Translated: CASSQGAMIPNQPQHF.

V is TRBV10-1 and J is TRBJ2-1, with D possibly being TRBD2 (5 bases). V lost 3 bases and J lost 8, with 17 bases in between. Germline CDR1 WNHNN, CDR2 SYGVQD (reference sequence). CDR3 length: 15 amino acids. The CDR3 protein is CASSDKSASTDEQFF. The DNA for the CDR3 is TGCGCCAGCAGTGATAAATCGGCTAGCACCGATGAGCAGTTCTTC.

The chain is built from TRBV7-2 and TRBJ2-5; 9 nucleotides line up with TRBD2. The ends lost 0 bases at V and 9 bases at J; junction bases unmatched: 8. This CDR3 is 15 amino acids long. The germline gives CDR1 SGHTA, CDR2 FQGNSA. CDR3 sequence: CASSLARSGSGAQYF. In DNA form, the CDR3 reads TGTGCCAGCAGCTTAGCCCGTAGCGGGAGCGGAGCCCAGTACTTC.

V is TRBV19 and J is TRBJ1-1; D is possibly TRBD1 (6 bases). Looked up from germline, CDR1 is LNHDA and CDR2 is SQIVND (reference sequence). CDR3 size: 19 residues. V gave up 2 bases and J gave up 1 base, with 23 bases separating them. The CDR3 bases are TGTGCCAGTAGTATATCTGTGCGGTCGGGGGGCCAAAAGAACACTGAAGCTTTCTTT. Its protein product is CASSISVRSGGQKNTEAFF.

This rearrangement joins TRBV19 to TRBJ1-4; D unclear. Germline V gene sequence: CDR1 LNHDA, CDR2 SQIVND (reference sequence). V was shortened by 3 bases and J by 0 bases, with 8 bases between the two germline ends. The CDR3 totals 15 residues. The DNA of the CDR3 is TGTGCCAGTAGTATTTCGAGGGCAACTAATGAAAAACTGTTTTTT. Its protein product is CASSISRATNEKLFF.

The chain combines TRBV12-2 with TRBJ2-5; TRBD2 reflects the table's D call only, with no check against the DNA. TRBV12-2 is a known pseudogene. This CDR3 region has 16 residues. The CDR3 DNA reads TGTGCAAGTCGCTTCAGACTAGCGGAGAGGCAGGAGACCCAGTACTTC. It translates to CASRFRLAERQETQYF.

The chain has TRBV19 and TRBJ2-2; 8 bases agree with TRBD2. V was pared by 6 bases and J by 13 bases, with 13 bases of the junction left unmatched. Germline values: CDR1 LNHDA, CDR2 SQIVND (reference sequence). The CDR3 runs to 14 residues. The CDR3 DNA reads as TGTGCCAGTAGAACCACTAGCGGCCTAGGTGGGCTGTTTTTT. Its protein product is CASRTTSGLGGLFF.